This T cell receptor beta chain was sequenced in a study of cytomegalovirus exposure and HLA in healthy donors. Study findings and constraints: In an earlier analysis, in 540 or so donors, most V segments appeared productive either ~90% or ~30% of the time. Later, an analysis found that common viral pathogens appeared to be linked with several of the most significant clusters. Association of roughly 18,000 TCR beta sequences with HLA alleles was found at 0.05 false discovery rate in a later analysis. Among TCR beta chains, those listed as cytomegalovirus-associated numbered around 180.

A multiplex PCR was run with 60 Vbeta primers and 13 Jbeta primers. Clones were sequenced by immunoSEQ multiplex PCR, and TCRdb holds only the in-frame ones, with some missing. The sample lists roughly 67,000 clones; about 79% were seen once. Trimming cost V 9 bases and J 5 bases, with 22 bases left between them. Germline V gene lookup returns CDR1 MNHEY and CDR2 SVGAGI. This CDR3 has 15 amino acids. A note on this clone: The antigen remains unidentified.

The specimen was PBMCs. The J gene is TRBJ1-1, the V gene TRBV6-5; D ambiguous. The receptor comes from a man aged 55-75 years in good health and CMV-seropositive. CDR3 loop: CASSRDHNPGTEAFF. As DNA, the CDR3 is TGTGCCAGTTCACGGGATCATAACCCGGGGACTGAAGCTTTCTTT.